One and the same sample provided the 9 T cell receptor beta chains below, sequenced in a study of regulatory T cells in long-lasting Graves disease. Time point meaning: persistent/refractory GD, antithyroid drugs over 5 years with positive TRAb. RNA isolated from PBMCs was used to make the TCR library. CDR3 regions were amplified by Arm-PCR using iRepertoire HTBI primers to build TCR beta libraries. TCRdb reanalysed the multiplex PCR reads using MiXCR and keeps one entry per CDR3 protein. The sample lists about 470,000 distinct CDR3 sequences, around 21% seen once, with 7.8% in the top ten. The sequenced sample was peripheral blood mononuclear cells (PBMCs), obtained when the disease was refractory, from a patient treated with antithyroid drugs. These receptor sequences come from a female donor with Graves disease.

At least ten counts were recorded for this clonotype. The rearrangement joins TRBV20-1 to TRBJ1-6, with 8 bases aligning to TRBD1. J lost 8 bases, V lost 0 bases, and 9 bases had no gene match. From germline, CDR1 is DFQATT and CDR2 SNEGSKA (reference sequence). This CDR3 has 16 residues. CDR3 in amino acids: CSARESTGVIYSPLHF. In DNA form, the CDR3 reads TGCAGTGCTAGAGAATCGACAGGGGTTATTTATTCACCCCTCCACTTT.

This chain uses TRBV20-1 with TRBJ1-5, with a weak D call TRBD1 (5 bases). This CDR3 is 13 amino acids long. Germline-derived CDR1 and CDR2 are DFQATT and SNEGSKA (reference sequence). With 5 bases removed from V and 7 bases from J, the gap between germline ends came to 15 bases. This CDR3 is CSARDPAVQPQHF. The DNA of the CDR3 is TGCAGTGCTCGGGACCCCGCAGTGCAGCCCCAGCATTTT.

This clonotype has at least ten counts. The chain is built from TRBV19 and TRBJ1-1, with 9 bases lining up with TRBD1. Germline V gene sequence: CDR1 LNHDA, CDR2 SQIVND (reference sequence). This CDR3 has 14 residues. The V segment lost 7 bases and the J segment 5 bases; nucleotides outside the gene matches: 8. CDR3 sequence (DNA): TGTGCCAGTACCTACGGACAGGGGCTAACTGAAGCTTTCTTT. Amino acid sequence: CASTYGQGLTEAFF.

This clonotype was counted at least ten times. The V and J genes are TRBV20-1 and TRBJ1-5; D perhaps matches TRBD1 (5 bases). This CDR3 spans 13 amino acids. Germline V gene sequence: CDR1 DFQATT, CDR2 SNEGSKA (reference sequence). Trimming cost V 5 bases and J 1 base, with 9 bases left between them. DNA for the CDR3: TGCAGTGCTGCCCAGGGAAGCAATCAGCCCCAGCATTTT. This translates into CSAAQGSNQPQHF.

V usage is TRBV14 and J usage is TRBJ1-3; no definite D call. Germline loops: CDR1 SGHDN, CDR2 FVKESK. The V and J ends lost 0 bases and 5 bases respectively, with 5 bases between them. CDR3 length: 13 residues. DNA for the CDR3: TGTGCCAGCAGCCAAGATCTCAGAAACACCATATATTTT. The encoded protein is CASSQDLRNTIYF.

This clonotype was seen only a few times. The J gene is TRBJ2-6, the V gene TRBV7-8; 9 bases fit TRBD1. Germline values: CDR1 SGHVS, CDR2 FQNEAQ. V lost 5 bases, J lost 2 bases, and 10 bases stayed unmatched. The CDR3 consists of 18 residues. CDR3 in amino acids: CASSLRDRALTGANVLTF. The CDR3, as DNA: TGTGCCAGCAGCCTACGGGACAGGGCTTTGACTGGGGCCAACGTCCTGACTTTC.

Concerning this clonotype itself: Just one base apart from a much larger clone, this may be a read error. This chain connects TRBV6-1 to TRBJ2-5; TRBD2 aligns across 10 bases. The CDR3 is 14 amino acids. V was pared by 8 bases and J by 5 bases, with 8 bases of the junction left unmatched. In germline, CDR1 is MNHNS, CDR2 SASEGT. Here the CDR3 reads CASGQSGRVETQYF. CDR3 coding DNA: TGTGCCAGCGGTCAAAGCGGGAGGGTGGAGACCCAGTACTTC.

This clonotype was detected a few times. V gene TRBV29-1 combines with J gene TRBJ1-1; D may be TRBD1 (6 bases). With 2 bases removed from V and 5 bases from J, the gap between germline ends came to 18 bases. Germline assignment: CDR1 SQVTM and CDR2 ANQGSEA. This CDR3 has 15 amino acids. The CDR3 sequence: CSVERGEGGGTEAFF. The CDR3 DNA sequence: TGCAGCGTTGAAAGGGGGGAGGGAGGTGGAACTGAAGCTTTCTTT. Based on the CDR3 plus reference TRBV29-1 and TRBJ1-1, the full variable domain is SAVISQKPSRDICQRGTSLTIQCQVDSQVTMMFWYRQQPGQSLTLIATANQGSEATYESGFVIDKFPISRPNLTFSTLTVSNMSPEDSSIYLCSVERGEGGGTEAFFGQGTRLTVV.

CDR3 in amino acids: CASSLIDDYEQYF. The CDR3 DNA reads as TGTGCCAGCAGTTTAATTGACGACTACGAGCAGTACTTC. The chain has TRBV6-2 or TRBV6-3 and TRBJ2-7, with unresolved D. CDR3 length: 13 amino acids. Germline CDR1 MNHEY, CDR2 SVGEGT. V dropped 4 bases and J dropped 3 bases, with 10 bases sitting between them.